Each of the 30 T cell receptor beta chains below was sequenced from the same sample in a study of cytotoxic CD8 clonotypes in ibrutinib-treated CLL. The repertoire was sequenced with immunoSEQ multiplex PCR; TCRdb's copy has only in-frame clones and lacks some. The sample has 45,000 or so clones; more than 60% are singletons. The sample consisted of PBMCs, taken after 12 months of ibrutinib treatment. These receptors all come from a human donor with chronic lymphocytic leukemia.

V usage is TRBV19 and J usage is TRBJ1-2; maybe TRBD1 (5 bases). Germline-derived CDR1 and CDR2 are LNHDA and SQIVND (reference sequence). Trimming stripped 4 bases from V and 5 bases from J, with 8 bases between. The CDR3 loop spans 12 amino acids. This CDR3 reads CASSTGGYGYTF. In nucleotides, the CDR3 is TGTGCCAGTAGTACGGGGGGTTATGGCTACACCTTC. The whole variable domain, filled in from reference TRBV19 and TRBJ1-2, reads DGGITQSPKYLFRKEGQNVTLSCEQNLNHDAMYWYRQDPGQGLRLIYYSQIVNDFQKGDIAEGYSVSREKKESFPLTVTSAQKNPTAFYLCASSTGGYGYTFGSGTRLTVV.

The count of this clone is one. This chain connects TRBV27 to TRBJ2-6; D remains ambiguous. CDR3 size: 14 residues. V was cut by 6 bases and J by 0 bases, with 6 bases left in between. Germline CDR1 reads MNHEY; CDR2 reads SMNVEV (reference sequence). This CDR3 is CASRQPSGANVLTF. As DNA, the CDR3 is TGTGCCAGCAGGCAGCCCTCTGGGGCCAACGTCCTGACTTTC. Combining the CDR3 with reference TRBV27 and TRBJ2-6 gives the whole variable domain EAQVTQNPRYLITVTGKKLTVTCSQNMNHEYMSWYRQDPGLGLRQIYYSMNVEVTDKGDVPEGYKVSRKEKRNFPLILESPSPNQTSLYFCASRQPSGANVLTFGAGSRLTVL.

The chain links TRBV28 to TRBJ1-1; D is unresolved. V shed 7 bases and J shed 5 bases, with 17 bases lying between them. The length of the CDR3 is 14 residues. Germline loops: CDR1 MDHEN, CDR2 SYDVKM. The CDR3 DNA reads as TGTGCCAGCAAGAGTCATTATTTGGAGACTGAAGCTTTCTTT. It codes for CASKSHYLETEAFF. The variable domain in full, completed from reference TRBV28 and TRBJ1-1, reads DVKVTQSSRYLVKRTGEKVFLECVQDMDHENMFWYRQDPGLGLRLIYFSYDVKMKEKGDIPEGYSVSREKKERFSLILESASTNQTSMYLCASKSHYLETEAFFGQGTRLTVV.

This chain uses TRBV19 with TRBJ2-1, with D possibly being TRBD2 (6 bases). In germline, CDR1 is LNHDA, CDR2 SQIVND (reference sequence). The CDR3 covers 15 residues. V dropped 3 bases and J dropped 7 bases, with 16 bases sitting between them. CDR3 amino acids: CASSIRPAGLNEQFF. For the CDR3, the DNA is TGTGCCAGTAGTATTAGGCCAGCGGGTTTGAATGAGCAGTTCTTC.

This sequence joins TRBV6-5 and TRBJ2-7, with 7 bases aligning to TRBD2. V was clipped by 2 bases and J by 5 bases; unmatched bases: 6. The CDR3 is 14 residues long. Germline CDR1 and CDR2: MNHEY and SVGAGI. Written as DNA, the CDR3 is TGTGCCAGCAGTTACGCGGGAGTAAAGAACGAGCAGTACTTC. Encoded protein: CASSYAGVKNEQYF.

The chain is built from TRBV10-3 and TRBJ1-1, with 9 bases fitting TRBD1. The CDR3 runs 15 residues. From germline, CDR1 is ENHRY and CDR2 SYGVKD. Germline trimming cut 5 bases from V and 1 base from J; bases unmatched to any gene: 5. The CDR3: CAISSRTGENTEAFF. For the CDR3, the DNA is TGTGCCATCAGTTCCCGGACAGGGGAGAACACTGAAGCTTTCTTT.

This clone was seen a handful of times. The V and J genes are TRBV4-1 and TRBJ2-2, with no clear D. The V gene lost 4 bases and the J gene lost 6 bases, with 15 bases spanning the gap. Germline CDR1 reads MGHRA; CDR2 reads YSYEKL. The CDR3 covers 15 residues. The CDR3 DNA reads TGCGCCAGCAGCCCCCTTCTTAAGCGCCCCGGGGAGCTGTTTTTT. This encodes CASSPLLKRPGELFF.

For the CDR3, the DNA is TGTGCCAGTAATGTAGCGGGAGGATACACAGATACGCAGTATTTT. Translating gives CASNVAGGYTDTQYF. V usage is TRBV19 and J usage is TRBJ2-3; the match to TRBD2 covers 10 bases. Germline V CDR1 and CDR2: LNHDA, SQIVND (reference sequence). The CDR3 runs 15 residues. V lost 7 bases and J lost 2; bases outside the gene matches: 6.

The genes are TRBV11-1 and TRBJ2-7, with 7 positions matching TRBD1. Germline V CDR1 and CDR2: SGHAT, FQDESV (reference sequence). V was clipped by 2 bases and J by 0 bases; unmatched bases: 4. This CDR3 has 15 residues. This CDR3 is CASSLSQGDSYEQYF. The CDR3 region has the DNA TGTGCCAGCAGCTTATCCCAGGGGGACTCCTACGAGCAGTACTTC.

The V and J genes are TRBV15 and TRBJ1-4, with no clear D. Per germline, CDR1 LNHNV and CDR2 YYDKDF (reference sequence). The CDR3 has 14 amino acids. V lost 4 bases, J lost 7 bases, and 13 bases lay in between. CDR3 in amino acids: CATSTRMGIEKLFF. In DNA form, the CDR3 reads TGTGCCACCAGCACTAGAATGGGGATTGAAAAACTGTTTTTT.

V is TRBV5-4 and J is TRBJ2-4; TRBD2 is a possible D gene (7 bases). CDR3 length: 18 amino acids. Germline loops: CDR1 SGHNT, CDR2 YYREEE (reference sequence). V gave up 4 bases and J gave up 0 bases, with 20 bases separating them. CDR3 bases: TGTGCCAGCAGCCCCACCGGGGGGCGGCCATTAGCCAAAAACATTCAGTACTTC. This gives the protein CASSPTGGRPLAKNIQYF.

V is TRBV10-3 and J is TRBJ1-3; D is possibly TRBD1 (6 bases). Germline loops: CDR1 ENHRY, CDR2 SYGVKD. Deletions cut 10 bases from V and 0 bases from J, with 19 bases between. The CDR3 is 16 amino acids. CDR3 bases: TGTGCCACCAATCCGAGGGGGGGCTACTCTGGAAACACCATATATTTT. This sequence encodes CATNPRGGYSGNTIYF.

This clone showed up just a few times. The V gene is TRBV5-1, the J gene TRBJ2-7; 9 nucleotides agree with TRBD1. The CDR3 is made up of 15 amino acids. Germline V gene lookup returns CDR1 SGHRS and CDR2 YFSETQ. Trimming cost V 0 bases and J 7 bases; bases outside gene matches: 8. CDR3 residues: CASSLDGTGYGEQYF. The CDR3 bases are TGCGCCAGCAGCTTGGATGGGACAGGGTATGGGGAGCAGTACTTC.

The genes are TRBV13 and TRBJ2-1, with 12 bases lining up with TRBD2. Germline assignment: CDR1 PRHDT and CDR2 FYEKMQ (reference sequence). J gave up 7 bases and V 1 base, and 2 bases lay outside the gene matches. CDR3 length: 15 residues. The CDR3 nucleotides read TGTGCCAGCAGCTTAGTTCTAGCGGGAGGGAATGAGCAGTTCTTC. It specifies CASSLVLAGGNEQFF.

The chain carries TRBV4-1 and TRBJ2-2; D perhaps matches TRBD1 (6 bases). The CDR3 contains 16 residues. Germline V CDR1 and CDR2: MGHRA, YSYEKL. Deletions cut 4 bases from V and 0 bases from J, with 12 bases between. The CDR3 DNA sequence: TGCGCCAGCAGCCCATCGGACAGCGCGAACACCGGGGAGCTGTTTTTT. It specifies CASSPSDSANTGELFF.

This clone was counted between two and nine times. Compared with germline, one end of the junction differs, possibly owing to a read error. The chain carries TRBV6-1 and TRBJ1-3; D perhaps matches TRBD1 (5 bases). Germline V gives CDR1 MNHNS, CDR2 SASEGT. This CDR3 has 10 amino acids. The CDR3 nucleotides are TGTGCCAGCAGTGAATGGGGACTGGATTTT. It is translated as CASSEWGLDF.

The chain carries TRBV5-4 and TRBJ1-2; D is unclear. The CDR3 is 12 residues long. Germline V CDR1 and CDR2: SGHNT, YYREEE (reference sequence). The V and J ends lost 0 bases and 8 bases respectively, with 8 bases between them. The CDR3 coding sequence is TGTGCCAGCAGCTTGGATCGGGAGGGCTACACCTTC. Protein sequence: CASSLDREGYTF.

The chain combines TRBV4-3 with TRBJ2-7, with D hard to call. The CDR3 runs to 13 residues. Germline CDR1 is LGHNA and CDR2 is YSLEER. The V end lost 2 bases, the J end lost 3 bases, and 8 bases lay between the germline ends. The CDR3 loop is CASSQIQYYEQYF. The CDR3 DNA is TGCGCCAGCAGCCAAATTCAGTACTACGAGCAGTACTTC.

The chain links TRBV11-2 to TRBJ2-3; TRBD1 matches at 7 bases. CDR1 SGHAT and CDR2 FQNNGV come from the germline V gene. This CDR3 spans 15 amino acids. After removal of 5 bases from V and 0 bases from J, the junction contained 5 bases not matched to a gene. The CDR3: CASSPDRASTDTQYF. CDR3 in DNA: TGTGCCAGCAGCCCCGACAGGGCCAGCACAGATACGCAGTATTTT.

V gene TRBV4-1 combines with J gene TRBJ2-3; no firm D call. The germline V gene encodes CDR1 MGHRA and CDR2 YSYEKL. The CDR3 contains 11 residues. V lost 3 bases, J lost 3 bases, and 1 base lay in between. The CDR3 nucleotides read TGCGCCAGCAGCCAGACAGATACGCAGTATTTT. Amino acids: CASSQTDTQYF.

The chain employs TRBV28 and TRBJ1-2, with 8 bases lining up with TRBD1. The CDR3 is 13 amino acids. The germline V gene has CDR1 MDHEN and CDR2 SYDVKM. Unmatched junction bases numbered 6, after V lost 5 bases and J lost 7 bases. The CDR3 DNA reads TGTGCCAGCAGTCAAGGACAGGGTACTGGCTACACCTTC. This codes for CASSQGQGTGYTF.

The V call is TRBV5-4, the J call TRBJ2-7, with D possibly matching TRBD1 (6 bases). CDR1 is SGHNT, CDR2 YYREEE, per germline (reference sequence). Trimming cost V 3 bases and J 1 base, with 11 bases left between them. The CDR3 length is 14 residues. CDR3 sequence (DNA): TGTGCCAGCAGCTCAGCAACAGGGTCCTACGAGCAGTACTTC. Translating gives CASSSATGSYEQYF.

There are a few counts of this clone. The chain is built from TRBV11-2 and TRBJ2-5, with D tentatively TRBD2 (6 bases). CDR1 is SGHAT, CDR2 FQNNGV, per germline. This CDR3 spans 15 amino acids. The V end lost 6 bases, the J end lost 4 bases, and 18 bases lay between the germline ends. In DNA, the CDR3 is TGTGCCAGCAGACCACCCTGGAGGGGTCCAGAGACCCAGTACTTC. Protein sequence: CASRPPWRGPETQYF.

The J gene is TRBJ2-6, the V gene TRBV19; the D gene is possibly TRBD2 (7 bases). Trimming cost V 7 bases and J 6 bases, with 16 bases left between them. This CDR3 region has 15 residues. Germline values: CDR1 LNHDA, CDR2 SQIVND (reference sequence). The CDR3 loop reads CASTIGGGTANVLTF. DNA of the CDR3: TGTGCCAGTACCATAGGGGGAGGGACGGCCAACGTCCTGACTTTC.

V is TRBV28 and J is TRBJ2-3, with 7 bases matching TRBD2. Unmatched junction bases numbered 9, after V lost 8 bases and J lost 1 base. The CDR3 covers 15 residues. From germline, CDR1 is MDHEN and CDR2 SYDVKM. CDR3 DNA: TGTGCCAGCTTCTCTCGGGAGGAAGGCACAGATACGCAGTATTTT. This encodes CASFSREEGTDTQYF.

The genes are TRBV18 and TRBJ1-5; 8 bases are a match to TRBD1. The CDR3 covers 13 residues. V lost 7 bases to trimming and J lost 7 bases; unmatched junction nucleotides: 6. Germline values: CDR1 KGHSH, CDR2 LQKENI. The CDR3 sequence: CASLQGVGQPQHF. In DNA, the CDR3 is TGTGCCAGCTTACAGGGGGTCGGGCAGCCCCAGCATTTT.

V and J are TRBV28 and TRBJ1-1, with D maybe TRBD1 (6 bases). Looked up from germline, CDR1 is MDHEN and CDR2 is SYDVKM. V lost 6 bases to trimming and J lost 0 bases, with 17 bases between them. This CDR3 comprises 16 residues. The CDR3 DNA is TGTGCCAGCAGCAAACCGGGACAAATCATGAACACTGAAGCTTTCTTT. It is translated as CASSKPGQIMNTEAFF.

The chain joins TRBV19 to TRBJ1-5; the match to TRBD1 covers 7 bases. Germline trimming cut 4 bases from V and 3 bases from J; bases unmatched to any gene: 6. The CDR3 length is 15 residues. CDR1 and CDR2 from the germline V gene are LNHDA and SQIVND (reference sequence). CDR3 sequence (DNA): TGTGCCAGTAGTACGGAACAGGGGTACAATCAGCCCCAGCATTTT. Its translation: CASSTEQGYNQPQHF.

The chain is built from TRBV7-9 and TRBJ2-3, with D possibly being TRBD2 (6 bases). V was trimmed by 7 bases and J by 3 bases, leaving 14 bases between them. The germline V gene has CDR1 SEHNR and CDR2 FQNEAQ (reference sequence). The CDR3 loop spans 14 amino acids. The CDR3 loop is CASKVVGGTDTQYF. CDR3 nucleotide sequence: TGTGCCAGCAAAGTGGTTGGAGGGACAGATACGCAGTATTTT.

The rearrangement joins TRBV27 to TRBJ1-1; no clear D gene. Per the germline V gene, CDR1 is MNHEY and CDR2 is SMNVEV (reference sequence). This CDR3 has 14 amino acids. The ends were cut back, 2 bases at V and 2 bases at J, with 9 bases in the middle. The CDR3 protein is CASSLEPSNTEAFF. CDR3 DNA sequence: TGTGCCAGCAGTTTAGAGCCTTCTAACACTGAAGCTTTCTTT.